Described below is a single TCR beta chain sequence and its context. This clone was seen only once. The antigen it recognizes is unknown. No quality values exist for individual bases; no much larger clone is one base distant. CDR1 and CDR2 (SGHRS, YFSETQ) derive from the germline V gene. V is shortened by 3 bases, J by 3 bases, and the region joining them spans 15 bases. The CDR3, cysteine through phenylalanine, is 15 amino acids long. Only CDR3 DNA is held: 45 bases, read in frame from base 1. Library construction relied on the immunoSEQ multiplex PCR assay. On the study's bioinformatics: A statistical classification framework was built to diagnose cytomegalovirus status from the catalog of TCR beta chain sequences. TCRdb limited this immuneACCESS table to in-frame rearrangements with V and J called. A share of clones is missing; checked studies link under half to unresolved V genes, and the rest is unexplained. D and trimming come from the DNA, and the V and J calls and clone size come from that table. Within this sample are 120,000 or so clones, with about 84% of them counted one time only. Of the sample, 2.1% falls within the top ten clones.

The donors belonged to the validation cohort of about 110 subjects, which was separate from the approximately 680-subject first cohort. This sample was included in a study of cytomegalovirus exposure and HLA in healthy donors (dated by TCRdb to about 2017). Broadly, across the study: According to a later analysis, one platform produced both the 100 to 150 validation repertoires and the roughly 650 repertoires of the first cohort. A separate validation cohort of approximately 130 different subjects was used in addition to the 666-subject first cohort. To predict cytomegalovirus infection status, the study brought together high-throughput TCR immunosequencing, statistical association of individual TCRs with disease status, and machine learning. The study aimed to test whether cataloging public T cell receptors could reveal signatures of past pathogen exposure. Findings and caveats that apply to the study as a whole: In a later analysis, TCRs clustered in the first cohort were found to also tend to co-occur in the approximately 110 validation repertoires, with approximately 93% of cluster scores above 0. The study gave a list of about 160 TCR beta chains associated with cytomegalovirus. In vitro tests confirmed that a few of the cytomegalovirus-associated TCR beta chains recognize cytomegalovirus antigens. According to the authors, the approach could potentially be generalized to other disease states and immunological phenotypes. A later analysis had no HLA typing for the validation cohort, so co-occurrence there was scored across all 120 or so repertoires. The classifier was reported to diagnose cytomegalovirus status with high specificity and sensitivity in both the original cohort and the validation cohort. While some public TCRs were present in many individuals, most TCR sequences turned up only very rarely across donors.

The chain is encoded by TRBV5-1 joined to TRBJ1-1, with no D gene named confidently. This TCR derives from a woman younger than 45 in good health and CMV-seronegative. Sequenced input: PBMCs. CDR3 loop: CASSWSTPGDTEAFF. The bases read TGCGCCAGCAGCTGGTCGACCCCCGGAGACACTGAAGCTTTCTTT.